This TCR beta chain was retrieved from a study of T cell responses to AZD1222 COVID-19 vaccine. Study-level findings and limits: Only a handful of AZD1222 recipients, several in all, had baseline seropositivity. Reports say nearly half of spike-specific TCRs go after unmutated variant regions.

Worth noting for this clone: The antigen remains unidentified.

V trimming: 6 bases; J trimming: 4 bases; junction bases outside the gene matches: 5. CDR1 is LNHDA and CDR2 is SQIVND in the germline V gene (reference sequence). There are 13 residues in the CDR3. Using immunoSEQ multiplex PCR, the repertoire was profiled, and TCRdb retains in-frame clones only, with some absent. The profile covers approximately 120,000 clones, with approximately 90% appearing a single time and about 4.2% taken by the ten largest. The specimen was peripheral blood, collected on day 0 of AZD1222 vaccination. The chain carries TRBV19 and TRBJ1-2; the match to TRBD1 covers 7 bases. This clonotype originated in an adult in good health. The CDR3 sequence: CASSMTGTYGYTF. CDR3 DNA: TGTGCCAGTAGCATGACAGGGACCTATGGCTACACCTTC.